Below are 5 T cell receptor beta chains sequenced from a single sample in a study of blood T cell repertoires in COVID-19. The table came from immunoSEQ multiplex PCR; TCRdb's copy has only in-frame clones and leaves some out. In the table there are 80,000 to 100,000 clones, around 75% of which are singletons. The material sequenced was peripheral blood. The receptors originated from a man in his 70s with acute or convalescent COVID-19.

The J gene is TRBJ2-1, the V gene TRBV6-1; 8 bases map to TRBD1. Germline CDR1 is MNHNS and CDR2 is SASEGT. The V segment lost 1 base and the J segment 11 bases; nucleotides outside the gene matches: 7. This CDR3 comprises 14 residues. The CDR3 DNA is TGTGCCAGCAGTGAAGGACCAGACAGGGGCAAGCAGTTCTTC. Its protein is CASSEGPDRGKQFF.

The genes are TRBV19 and TRBJ2-7; D call uncertain. There are 11 residues in the CDR3. The V gene lost 10 bases and the J gene lost 5 bases, with 12 bases spanning the gap. The germline V gene has CDR1 LNHDA and CDR2 SQIVND (reference sequence). The CDR3 loop reads CATPEEDEQYF. The DNA for the CDR3 is TGTGCCACCCCCGAGGAAGACGAGCAGTACTTC.

The chain has TRBV5-5 and TRBJ2-4; D is uncertain. Trimming shortened V by 2 bases and J by 0 bases, and 9 bases separated the two germline ends. The CDR3 contains 15 residues. Looked up from germline, CDR1 is SGHKS and CDR2 is YYEKEE (reference sequence). In nucleotides, the CDR3 is TGTGCCAGCAGCTTTCTTCCCGTAGCCAAAAACATTCAGTACTTC. Protein product: CASSFLPVAKNIQYF. Full variable domain (rest looked up from reference TRBV5-5 and TRBJ2-4): DAGVTQSPTHLIKTRGQQVTLRCSPISGHKSVSWYQQVLGQGPQFIFQYYEKEERGRGNFPDRFSARQFPNYSSELNVNALLLGDSALYLCASSFLPVAKNIQYFGAGTRLSVL.

The chain carries TRBV29-1 and TRBJ2-7; tentative D call: TRBD2 (7 bases). Trimming cost V 7 bases and J 2 bases, with 21 bases left between them. CDR1 and CDR2 from the germline V gene are SQVTM and ANQGSEA. The CDR3 is made up of 15 amino acids. Here the CDR3 reads CSARGGLAATYEQYF. The DNA of the CDR3 is TGCAGCGCTAGGGGGGGGCTAGCCGCTACCTACGAGCAGTACTTC.

CDR3 nucleotides: TGTGCCAGCAGCCAGCTTCCCGGGACAGGGGGCGCCTATGAAAAACTGTTTTTT. This codes for CASSQLPGTGGAYEKLFF. The V call is TRBV14, the J call TRBJ1-4, with 12 positions matching TRBD1. This CDR3 comprises 18 residues. The germline V gene has CDR1 SGHDN and CDR2 FVKESK. Trimming cost V 3 bases and J 6 bases; bases outside gene matches: 11.